These T cell receptor beta chains were read from a single sample in a study of T cell repertoires in cytomegalovirus infection. These receptors are not linked to any known antigen. Via MiXCR, TCRdb re-called the reads, giving one row per CDR3 protein. Of 100,000 to 150,000 distinct CDR3 sequences detected, 32% appear once; the ten largest clones hold roughly three fifths. Source: CD8+ T cells from cultured PBMCs, taken from culture after CMV antigen stimulation. The receptors shown here come from a human donor in good health (CMV status not recorded). Some clones in this sample may be carry-over from other donors' samples. The CDR3 runs from the conserved cysteine through the conserved F or W. Each record gives: D gene, clone size, J gene, V gene, CDR3 DNA, CDR3 protein. D genes are given only for firm matches. Some rows have no size entry. The others give once, few or many, or a class for an expanded clone.

d_call: TRBD1; clone_size: many; j_call: TRBJ1-5; v_call: TRBV7-2; cdr3_nt: TGTGCCAGCAGCTTAGCGCCAGGGGGCGGTCAGCCCCAGCATTTT; cdr3_aa: CASSLAPGGGQPQHF
d_call: -; clone_size: -; j_call: TRBJ1-5; v_call: TRBV7-2; cdr3_nt: TGTGCCAGCAGGTTGGATGATCAGCCCCAGCATTTT; cdr3_aa: CASRLDDQPQHF
d_call: TRBD1; clone_size: -; j_call: TRBJ2-5; v_call: TRBV6-1; cdr3_nt: TGTGCCAGCAGTTCTCCAGGGGACAGACAAGAGACCCAGTACTTC; cdr3_aa: CASSSPGDRQETQYF
d_call: -; clone_size: few; j_call: TRBJ1-1; v_call: TRBV4-1; cdr3_nt: TGCGCCAGCAGCCAAGATTCGGCGAACACTGAAGCTTTCTTT; cdr3_aa: CASSQDSANTEAFF
d_call: -; clone_size: few; j_call: TRBJ2-3; v_call: TRBV7-6; cdr3_nt: TGTGCCAGCAGCTTCCCGCCTTCGGGTGGCACAGATACGCAGTATTTT; cdr3_aa: CASSFPPSGGTDTQYF
d_call: -; clone_size: many; j_call: TRBJ2-3; v_call: TRBV2; cdr3_nt: TGTGCCAGCAGGGATTACGGGGTTCTCACAGATACGCAGTATTTT; cdr3_aa: CASRDYGVLTDTQYF
d_call: -; clone_size: -; j_call: TRBJ1-5; v_call: TRBV12-3/TRBV12-4; cdr3_nt: TGTGCCAGCAGCTTTTCGGGGGCATCTGTGCAGCCCCAGCATTTT; cdr3_aa: CASSFSGASVQPQHF
d_call: -; clone_size: few; j_call: TRBJ1-5; v_call: TRBV27; cdr3_nt: TGTGCCAGCAGTCTAGAGTGGGTTGGCGGCAATCAGCCCCAGCATTTT; cdr3_aa: CASSLEWVGGNQPQHF
d_call: -; clone_size: -; j_call: TRBJ2-3; v_call: TRBV28; cdr3_nt: TGTGCCAGCAGTTTAGAGGGGGGGGAGAGCACAGATACGCAGTATTTT; cdr3_aa: CASSLEGGESTDTQYF
d_call: -; clone_size: -; j_call: TRBJ1-1; v_call: TRBV19; cdr3_nt: TGTGCCAGTAGTATGACACCGAACACTGAAGCTTTCTTT; cdr3_aa: CASSMTPNTEAFF
d_call: TRBD1; clone_size: -; j_call: TRBJ1-2; v_call: TRBV19; cdr3_nt: TGTGCCAGTAGAACTTCGGGACAGGGTGTTATTGACTATGGCTACACCTTC; cdr3_aa: CASRTSGQGVIDYGYTF
d_call: -; clone_size: -; j_call: TRBJ2-7; v_call: TRBV3-1; cdr3_nt: TGTGCCAGCAGCCAAGTCAACAGGGACTACGAGCAGTACTTC; cdr3_aa: CASSQVNRDYEQYF